The rows below give T cell receptor beta chains drawn from one sample of a study of CD8+ T cells in alopecia areata. Profiled with immunoSEQ multiplex PCR; TCRdb holds only in-frame clones, not every one. The sample holds 65,000 to 70,000 clones, about three fifths seen once. The sequencing used CD8+ T cells sorted from blood, collected at week 0. The receptors come from a human donor with alopecia areata. The CDR3 runs from the conserved cysteine through the conserved F or W. A D gene is named only where the DNA matches it firmly. A row's size may be missing; if present it is once, few, many or a size class.

cdr3_aa cdr3_nt v_call clone_size j_call d_call
CASSLLGQGDHEQYF TGTGCCAGCAGCTTGCTGGGACAGGGTGATCACGAGCAGTACTTC TRBV7-2 . TRBJ2-7 TRBD1
CAWTRQAGNQPQHF TGTGCCTGGACTAGACAGGCCGGCAATCAGCCCCAGCATTTT TRBV30 . TRBJ1-5 .
CASSPTVGGRPYF TGTGCCAGCAGTCCCACGGTCGGGGGGCGCCCGTATTTT TRBV28 . TRBJ2-3 .
CSVSSARTYNEQFF TGCAGCGTTTCGTCCGCGAGGACCTACAATGAGCAGTTCTTC TRBV29-1 . TRBJ2-1 .
CASSQDRGKSDTQYF TGCGCCAGCAGCCAAGATCGTGGGAAATCAGATACGCAGTATTTT TRBV4-3 . TRBJ2-3 .
CASSFRGTEAFF TGCGCCAGCAGCTTCCGGGGTACTGAAGCTTTCTTT TRBV5-1 few TRBJ1-1 .
CASSPGLAYEQYF TGTGCCAGCAGCCCGGGACTTGCCTACGAGCAGTACTTC TRBV11-2 . TRBJ2-7 .
CSVGGGQGPRTEAFF TGCAGCGTTGGGGGGGGGCAGGGCCCGCGCACTGAAGCTTTCTTT TRBV29-1 . TRBJ1-1 .
CASSAWSTYEQYF TGTGCCAGCAGCGCCTGGTCAACCTACGAGCAGTACTTC TRBV5-6 . TRBJ2-7 .
CASSADHLNYGYTF TGCGCCAGCAGCGCGGACCACCTCAACTATGGCTACACCTTC TRBV5-1 . TRBJ1-2 .
CASSLVLAGYSYNEQFF TGTGCCAGCAGCTTAGTCCTAGCGGGATACTCCTACAATGAGCAGTTCTTC TRBV7-2 . TRBJ2-1 TRBD2
CASREREILIAKNIQYF TGTGCCAGCAGAGAAAGGGAGATCTTAATAGCCAAAAACATTCAGTACTTC TRBV28 . TRBJ2-4 .
CASSLESGRLIYEQYF TGCGCCAGCAGCTTGGAATCCGGGAGATTAATCTACGAGCAGTACTTC TRBV5-1 . TRBJ2-7 .
CASSLTTWNEQFF TGTGCCAGCAGCTTGACTACTTGGAATGAGCAGTTCTTC TRBV7-8 few TRBJ2-1 .
CASSFSSYEQYF TGTGCCAGCAGCTTTAGCTCCTACGAGCAGTACTTC TRBV5-4 . TRBJ2-7 .
CATSWDRNTEAFF TGTGCCACCAGCTGGGACAGGAACACTGAAGCTTTCTTT TRBV27 . TRBJ1-1 TRBD1
CASSFDHEQYF TGTGCCAGCAGCTTTGATCACGAGCAGTACTTC TRBV5-4 . TRBJ2-7 .
CASSLAIDLFF TGCGCCAGCAGCTTGGCAATCGATCTGTTTTTT TRBV5-1 . TRBJ1-4 .
CASNEDPGGNYGYTF TGTGCCAGCAATGAGGACCCAGGGGGTAACTATGGCTACACCTTC TRBV2 . TRBJ1-2 TRBD1
CASSPGTYEQYF TGTGCCAGCTCACCGGGGACCTACGAGCAGTACTTC TRBV18 . TRBJ2-7 .
CASSLAGTGNEQFF TGTGCCAGCAGCCTTGCCGGGACAGGCAATGAGCAGTTCTTC TRBV5-6 . TRBJ2-1 TRBD1
CASSLGEVSFYGYTF TGTGCCAGCAGCTTGGGCGAGGTTTCCTTCTATGGCTACACCTTC TRBV5-4 . TRBJ1-2 .
CASSQETTYGYTF TGCGCCAGCAGCCAAGAGACCACCTATGGCTACACCTTC TRBV4-1 . TRBJ1-2 .
CASSHPQGGGSGGYTF TGCGCCAGCAGCCACCCTCAGGGGGGTGGATCCGGTGGCTACACCTTC TRBV4-1 . TRBJ1-2 TRBD1
CASSLGPTYEQYF TGTGCCAGCAGCTTAGGACCGACCTACGAGCAGTACTTC TRBV5-5 few TRBJ2-7 .
CAISESEALYEQYF TGTGCCATCAGTGAGTCCGAGGCGCTTTACGAGCAGTACTTC TRBV10-3 . TRBJ2-7 .
CASSLVAGEFGEQYF TGTGCCAGCAGCTTAGTAGCGGGAGAATTCGGAGAGCAGTACTTC TRBV7-9 . TRBJ2-7 TRBD2
CASSQVLGEETQYF TGCGCCAGCAGCCAAGTTTTGGGGGAAGAGACCCAGTACTTC TRBV4-1 . TRBJ2-5 .
CASSVTSGSYEQYF TGTGCCAGCAGTGTGACTAGCGGCTCCTACGAGCAGTACTTC TRBV2 . TRBJ2-7 TRBD2
CASSGGREGNTEAFF TGTGCCAGCAGTGGAGGTAGGGAGGGGAACACTGAAGCTTTCTTT TRBV25-1 . TRBJ1-1 .
CASSLGGLNEQFF TGCGCCAGCAGCTTGGGAGGCTTGAATGAGCAGTTCTTC TRBV5-1 . TRBJ2-1 .
CAWRFSGRQNEQFF TGTGCCTGGAGATTTAGCGGGAGACAAAATGAGCAGTTCTTC TRBV30 . TRBJ2-1 TRBD2
CSVEEAGANYGYTF TGCAGCGTTGAAGAGGCGGGGGCTAACTATGGCTACACCTTC TRBV29-1 . TRBJ1-2 .
CASSVGGQVNTEAFF TGTGCCAGCAGCGTAGGGGGACAGGTTAACACTGAAGCTTTCTTT TRBV9 . TRBJ1-1 TRBD1
CASSQVWRGSYEQYF TGCGCCAGCAGCCAAGTCTGGCGGGGGAGCTACGAGCAGTACTTC TRBV4-1 . TRBJ2-7 TRBD2
CASSLLPGQGENIQYF TGTGCCAGCAGCTTGCTTCCGGGACAGGGGGAAAACATTCAGTACTTC TRBV5-6 once TRBJ2-4 TRBD1
CASSMGPGAEAFF TGTGCCAGCAGCATGGGACCGGGCGCTGAAGCTTTCTTT TRBV13 few TRBJ1-1 .